The 27 T cell receptor beta chains reported below all come from one sample, sequenced in a study of cytomegalovirus exposure and HLA in healthy donors. Only in-frame clones appear in the TCRdb table, and some are missing; sequencing was by immunoSEQ multiplex PCR. The profile shows about 330,000 clones, roughly 90% of them singletons. Sequences were obtained from PBMCs. The source of these receptors is a young woman in good health and CMV-seronegative.

The rearrangement joins TRBV5-6 to TRBJ1-2; D is unresolved. This CDR3 is 11 amino acids long. Germline-derived CDR1 and CDR2 are SGHDT and YYEEEE. The V gene lost 1 base and the J gene lost 8 bases, with 6 bases spanning the gap. The CDR3 reads CASSLMEGYTF. Here the CDR3 DNA reads TGTGCCAGCAGCTTGATGGAGGGCTACACCTTC.

This clone was detected once. The chain combines TRBV19 with TRBJ2-7; 7 positions agree with TRBD1. This CDR3 is built from 14 residues. Germline assignment: CDR1 LNHDA and CDR2 SQIVND (reference sequence). The ends lost 6 bases at V and 3 bases at J; junction bases unmatched: 8. In nucleotides, the CDR3 is TGTGCCAGTAGACCGACTCGGGACAGCTACGAGCAGTACTTC. Its translation: CASRPTRDSYEQYF.

V gene TRBV2 combines with J gene TRBJ2-1; TRBD1 agrees at 10 bases. Germline V gives CDR1 SNHLY, CDR2 FYNNEI. The J segment lost 1 base and the V segment lost 4 bases, leaving 13 bases of the junction unmatched. This CDR3 spans 19 amino acids. As DNA, the CDR3 is TGTGCCAGCAGTGGGGAGGGGGGACAGGGGTTCCTATCCTACAATGAGCAGTTCTTC. This gives the protein CASSGEGGQGFLSYNEQFF.

Of note for this clone: This specimen includes other DNA sequences encoding the same CDR3. The chain joins TRBV5-1 to TRBJ1-1; D is perhaps TRBD1 (5 bases). The CDR3 is 14 residues long. With 1 base removed from V and 5 bases from J, the gap between germline ends came to 12 bases. In germline, CDR1 is SGHRS, CDR2 YFSETQ. The CDR3 DNA sequence: TGCGCCAGCAGCTTGCGTCAGGGTGGGACTGAAGCTTTCTTT. Protein: CASSLRQGGTEAFF.

This rearrangement joins TRBV4-3 to TRBJ1-2; D call uncertain. V lost 0 bases and J 3 bases, leaving 11 bases between the germline ends. CDR1 and CDR2 from the germline V gene are LGHNA and YSLEER. The CDR3 consists of 15 residues. CDR3 DNA: TGCGCCAGCAGCCAAGATCCGGGAGCCGACTATGGCTACACCTTC. This encodes CASSQDPGADYGYTF.

This chain uses TRBV6-5 with TRBJ1-1; 10 positions match TRBD1. The CDR3 runs to 15 residues. V was clipped by 7 bases and J by 5 bases; unmatched bases: 10. Germline V lookup: CDR1 MNHEY, CDR2 SVGAGI. The CDR3 nucleotides are TGTGCCAGCATACGACAGGGGGCAGTGAGGACTGAAGCTTTCTTT. Amino acids: CASIRQGAVRTEAFF.

This chain joins TRBV11-2 and TRBJ2-7; 7 bases agree with TRBD1. The CDR3 loop spans 13 amino acids. CDR1 and CDR2 from the germline V gene are SGHAT and FQNNGV. The V gene end was trimmed by 5 bases and the J gene end by 1 base; junction bases not matched to a gene: 2. The CDR3 spells CASSRDRSYEQYF. The DNA for the CDR3 is TGTGCCAGCAGCAGGGACAGATCCTACGAGCAGTACTTC. Together with reference TRBV11-2 and TRBJ2-7, the CDR3 gives the full variable domain: EAGVAQSPRYKIIEKRQSVAFWCNPISGHATLYWYQQILGQGPKLLIQFQNNGVVDDSQLPKDRFSAERLKGVDSTLKIQPAKLEDSAVYLCASSRDRSYEQYFGPGTRLTVT.

This clone appeared many times. The chain employs TRBV21-1 and TRBJ2-1; TRBD2, the table's D call, was not compared with the DNA. TRBV21-1 is a pseudogene locus. This CDR3 spans 14 amino acids. The CDR3 is CASSNPTGFNEQFF. The CDR3 region has the DNA TGTGCCAGCAGCAATCCGACGGGGTTCAATGAGCAGTTCTTC.

CDR3 sequence reads: CASSFGTGYLTEAFF. CDR3 DNA sequence: TGTGCCAGCAGCTTCGGGACAGGGTATTTGACTGAAGCTTTCTTT. The chain employs TRBV5-6 and TRBJ1-1; 9 bases are shared with TRBD1. The CDR3 has 15 residues. V was clipped by 2 bases and J by 5 bases; unmatched bases: 7. Germline-derived CDR1 and CDR2 are SGHDT and YYEEEE.

The gene calls are TRBV9 and TRBJ2-5, with TRBD1 identical over 7 bases. There are 15 residues in the CDR3. Germline assignment: CDR1 SGDLS and CDR2 YYNGEE. The V and J ends lost 0 bases and 5 bases, in that order; junction bases with no gene match: 7. DNA of the CDR3: TGTGCCAGCAGCGTAGCGGGCAGGGGGTGGGAGACCCAGTACTTC. This gives the protein CASSVAGRGWETQYF.

This chain links TRBV25-1 with TRBJ2-7; 13 bases agree with TRBD2. Per germline, CDR1 MGHDK and CDR2 SYGVNS. The V gene end was trimmed by 8 bases and the J gene end by 5 bases; junction bases not matched to a gene: 3. The CDR3 extends over 13 amino acids. The CDR3 reads CASGTSGNDEQYF. In nucleotides, the CDR3 is TGTGCCAGCGGGACTAGCGGGAACGACGAGCAGTACTTC.

The rearrangement joins TRBV30 to TRBJ1-2; the D is unclear. This CDR3 is built from 15 residues. In germline, CDR1 is GTSNPN, CDR2 SVGIG (reference sequence). V gave up 2 bases and J gave up 6 bases, with 19 bases separating them. The CDR3 nucleotides read TGTGCCTGGAGTATTTCTTTACGGAGTCCTAATGGCTACACCTTC. This gives the protein CAWSISLRSPNGYTF.

The rearrangement joins TRBV7-9 to TRBJ2-1; TRBD2 matches at 10 bases. CDR3 length equals 13 residues. Trimming removed 5 bases from V and 7 bases from J; junction bases left unmatched: 2. The germline V gene encodes CDR1 SEHNR and CDR2 FQNEAQ (reference sequence). As DNA, the CDR3 is TGTGCCAGCAGCGATAGCGGGAGGAATGAGCAGTTCTTC. It encodes CASSDSGRNEQFF.

This chain uses TRBV5-1 with TRBJ1-1, with TRBD1 as a possible D gene (6 bases). Germline V gene sequence: CDR1 SGHRS, CDR2 YFSETQ. This CDR3 spans 15 amino acids. Trimming cost V 3 bases and J 3 bases, with 15 bases left between them. Here the CDR3 DNA reads TGCGCCAGCAGCTCCCGGCAGGGGCTGGACACTGAAGCTTTCTTT. This encodes CASSSRQGLDTEAFF.

The chain is built from TRBV13 and TRBJ2-1, with 9 nucleotides matching TRBD2. Germline CDR1 reads PRHDT; CDR2 reads FYEKMQ (reference sequence). The CDR3 covers 14 residues. Losses at the gene ends were 6 bases for V and 4 bases for J; bases not matched to a gene: 4. CDR3 loop: CASSVLAGYNEQFF. In DNA form, the CDR3 reads TGTGCCAGCAGTGTCCTAGCGGGATACAATGAGCAGTTCTTC. The complete variable domain, with remaining parts taken from reference TRBV13 and TRBJ2-1, reads AAGVIQSPRHLIKEKRETATLKCYPIPRHDTVYWYQQGPGQDPQFLISFYEKMQSDKGSIPDRFSAQQFSDYHSELNMSSLELGDSALYFCASSVLAGYNEQFFGPGTRLTVL.

The rearrangement joins TRBV10-3 to TRBJ2-7; 10 bases are shared with TRBD2. Germline CDR1 is ENHRY and CDR2 is SYGVKD. J was trimmed by 1 base and V by 10 bases; bases with no gene match: 7. There are 14 residues in the CDR3. Here the CDR3 reads CATETSGTSYEQYF. CDR3 sequence (DNA): TGTGCCACCGAAACTAGCGGGACTTCCTACGAGCAGTACTTC.

This clone was recorded a few times. This chain's CDR3 is CASSPGTGLTEQYF. The CDR3 nucleotides are TGTGCCAGCTCACCGGGGACAGGGCTAACCGAGCAGTACTTC. The V and J genes are TRBV18 and TRBJ2-7; 9 positions match TRBD1. This CDR3 region has 14 residues. The V and J ends lost 3 bases and 6 bases, in that order; junction bases with no gene match: 6. Germline-derived CDR1 and CDR2 are KGHSH and LQKENI.

This clone was counted only a few times. The V gene is TRBV19, the J gene TRBJ2-1; possibly TRBD2 for D (5 bases). The CDR3 totals 16 residues. Germline V CDR1 and CDR2: LNHDA, SQIVND (reference sequence). The V end lost 3 bases, the J end lost 5 bases, and 17 bases lay between the germline ends. CDR3 protein: CASSMKGQSGNNEQFF. The CDR3 DNA reads as TGTGCCAGTAGTATGAAGGGCCAGTCGGGAAACAATGAGCAGTTCTTC.

The chain uses TRBV4-2 and TRBJ2-1; D possibly corresponds to TRBD1 (6 bases). Trimming shortened V by 1 base and J by 8 bases, and 21 bases separated the two germline ends. In germline, CDR1 is LGHNA, CDR2 YNFKEQ. The length of the CDR3 is 17 residues. The CDR3 nucleotides are TGTGCCAGCAGCCAAGGTCCCCGCCCACAACAGGGCCATGAGCAGTTCTTC. Residues: CASSQGPRPQQGHEQFF.

This chain joins TRBV5-1 and TRBJ2-1; 16 bases map to TRBD2. Germline trimming cut 4 bases from V and 8 bases from J; bases unmatched to any gene: 6. Per germline, CDR1 SGHRS and CDR2 YFSETQ. CDR3 length: 16 amino acids. The CDR3 spells CASSPGLAGGYDEQFF. The CDR3 DNA reads as TGCGCCAGCAGCCCGGGACTAGCGGGAGGGTATGATGAGCAGTTCTTC.

This clone has only a few counts. This chain links TRBV19 with TRBJ2-7; D gene ambiguous. CDR3 size: 14 residues. Germline V gene data show CDR1 as LNHDA and CDR2 as SQIVND (reference sequence). The V and J ends lost 6 bases and 5 bases respectively, with 17 bases between them. CDR3 nucleotides: TGTGCCAGTAGCCTCTGGGCGAACAACCACGAGCAGTACTTC. This gives the protein CASSLWANNHEQYF.

This clone was detected once. This chain links TRBV23-1 with TRBJ2-5; TRBD2 might be the D (5 bases). TRBV23-1 is labeled an ORF, and its function is uncertain. The length of the CDR3 is 16 residues. V lost 2 bases and J lost 5, with 18 bases in between. The CDR3 nucleotides read TGCGCCAGCAGTCAACGCCGTGGCAGACTACGGGAGACCCAGTACTTC. It codes for CASSQRRGRLRETQYF.

The chain joins TRBV7-9 to TRBJ2-1, with D tentatively TRBD1 (6 bases). The V and J ends lost 5 bases and 2 bases respectively, with 16 bases between them. The germline V gene encodes CDR1 SEHNR and CDR2 FQNEAQ (reference sequence). CDR3 length equals 16 residues. The CDR3 sequence is CASSPRNRETYNEQFF. DNA for the CDR3: TGTGCCAGCAGCCCGCGTAACAGGGAGACCTACAATGAGCAGTTCTTC. Full variable domain (rest looked up from reference TRBV7-9 and TRBJ2-1): DTGVSQNPRHKITKRGQNVTFRCDPISEHNRLYWYRQTLGQGPEFLTYFQNEAQLEKSRLLSDRFSAERPKGSFSTLEIQRTEQGDSAMYLCASSPRNRETYNEQFFGPGTRLTVL.

The CDR3 region is CASRMGPGVSYEQYF. The CDR3 region has the DNA TGTGCCAGTAGGATGGGCCCAGGGGTCTCCTACGAGCAGTACTTC. The chain uses TRBV19 and TRBJ2-7, with a possible D match to TRBD1 (6 bases). Trimming shortened V by 6 bases and J by 0 bases, and 15 bases separated the two germline ends. Germline V gene data show CDR1 as LNHDA and CDR2 as SQIVND (reference sequence). There are 15 residues in the CDR3.

The chain is built from TRBV18 and TRBJ1-5; tentatively, D is TRBD1 (5 bases). The CDR3 runs to 13 residues. Germline CDR1 is KGHSH and CDR2 is LQKENI. With 4 bases removed from V and 8 bases from J, the gap between germline ends came to 12 bases. The CDR3 loop reads CASSRRGVEPQHF. DNA of the CDR3: TGTGCCAGCTCACGGAGGGGTGTAGAGCCCCAGCATTTT.

The gene calls are TRBV2 and TRBJ2-2, with D possibly matching TRBD1 (6 bases). This CDR3 spans 13 amino acids. The V gene lost 8 bases and the J gene lost 1 base, with 8 bases spanning the gap. Germline loops: CDR1 SNHLY, CDR2 FYNNEI. The CDR3 nucleotides read TGTGCCAGCCAGGGGCGGAACACCGGGGAGCTGTTTTTT. This codes for CASQGRNTGELFF.

The V call is TRBV2, the J call TRBJ2-7; possible D gene TRBD1, 5 bases. CDR3 length: 15 amino acids. Germline CDR1 reads SNHLY; CDR2 reads FYNNEI. The V and J ends lost 1 base and 0 bases respectively, with 10 bases between them. This CDR3 reads CASSEGTHGSYEQYF. CDR3 bases: TGTGCCAGCAGTGAAGGGACACATGGCTCCTACGAGCAGTACTTC.